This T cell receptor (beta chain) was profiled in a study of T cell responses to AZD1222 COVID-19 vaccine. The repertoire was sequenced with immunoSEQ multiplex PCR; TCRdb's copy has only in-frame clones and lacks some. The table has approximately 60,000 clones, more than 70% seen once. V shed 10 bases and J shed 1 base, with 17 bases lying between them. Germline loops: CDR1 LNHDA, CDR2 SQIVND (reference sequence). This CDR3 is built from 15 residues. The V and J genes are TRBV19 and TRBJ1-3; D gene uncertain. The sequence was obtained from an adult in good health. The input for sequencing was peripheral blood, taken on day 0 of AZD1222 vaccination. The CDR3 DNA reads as TGTGCCACCTCACCCTCCTTCGGTTCTGGAAACACCATATATTTT. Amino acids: CATSPSFGSGNTIYF.